One sample yielded the 18 T cell receptor beta chains listed below, sequenced in a study of beta chain features in type 1 diabetes. The study's findings and limits: TCRB CDR3 length was moderately but significantly reduced in all four CD4+ subsets of Type 1 diabetes patients.

What these receptors recognize is not known. What was sequenced were expressed TCRB transcripts, since all of the isolated RNA had been reverse transcribed. Repertoires were generated with immunoSEQ multiplex PCR, while TCRdb's copy carries only in-frame clones and drops some. The data hold 640,000 or so clones, with about an eighth observed a single time. Sequenced sample: naive CD4+ T cells from blood. The origin of the receptors is a man between 18 and 29 years old with type 1 diabetes.

On this clone: Other DNA sequences of this sample code for an identical CDR3. V and J are TRBV18 and TRBJ2-7; possible D gene TRBD2, 5 bases. V shed 2 bases and J shed 6 bases, with 5 bases lying between them. The CDR3 covers 11 residues. CDR1 KGHSH and CDR2 LQKENI come from the germline V gene. The CDR3 is CASSPSGEQYF. CDR3 DNA sequence: TGTGCCAGCTCACCAAGCGGCGAGCAGTACTTC.

The chain has TRBV27 and TRBJ2-7, with D perhaps assigned TRBD1 or TRBD2 (5 bases each). This CDR3 comprises 15 residues. V was pared by 5 bases and J by 6 bases, with 20 bases between. Germline CDR1 reads MNHEY; CDR2 reads SMNVEV (reference sequence). The CDR3: CASSPIRGPLSEQYF. DNA for the CDR3: TGTGCCAGCAGTCCCATCCGGGGCCCTCTCTCCGAGCAGTACTTC.

The chain recombines TRBV5-1 with TRBJ2-2; D perhaps matches TRBD1 (7 bases). With 4 bases removed from V and 4 bases from J, the gap between germline ends came to 11 bases. The CDR3 is 14 residues long. Germline-derived CDR1 and CDR2 are SGHRS and YFSETQ. In DNA form, the CDR3 reads TGCGCCAGCAGCCCAGGGGGGCCCACCGGGGAGCTGTTTTTT. Translating gives CASSPGGPTGELFF.

The CDR3 DNA is TGTGCCAGCAGACAGGGTGGTACTGAAGCTTTCTTT. It yields the protein CASRQGGTEAFF. The rearrangement joins TRBV5-6 to TRBJ1-1, with D maybe TRBD1 (6 bases). The CDR3 loop spans 12 amino acids. Germline V gene lookup returns CDR1 SGHDT and CDR2 YYEEEE. Trimming removed 5 bases at V and 5 bases at J, with 10 bases between. Full variable domain (outside the CDR3, taken from reference TRBV5-6 and TRBJ1-1): DAGVTQSPTHLIKTRGQQVTLRCSPKSGHDTVSWYQQALGQGPQFIFQYYEEEERQRGNFPDRFSGHQFPNYSSELNVNALLLGDSALYLCASRQGGTEAFFGQGTRLTVV.

This sequence joins TRBV14 and TRBJ2-7, with a tentative D call TRBD2 (6 bases). In germline, CDR1 is SGHDN, CDR2 FVKESK. Deletions cut 4 bases from V and 6 bases from J, with 19 bases between. The CDR3 totals 15 residues. In DNA, the CDR3 is TGTGCCAGCAGCCGGGGCACAGGAGGGGTCGGCGAGCAGTACTTC. Its translation is CASSRGTGGVGEQYF. The full variable domain, in which reference TRBV14 and TRBJ2-7 provide the parts outside the CDR3, is EAGVTQFPSHSVIEKGQTVTLRCDPISGHDNLYWYRRVMGKEIKFLLHFVKESKQDESGMPNNRFLAERTGGTYSTLKVQPAELEDSGVYFCASSRGTGGVGEQYFGPGTRLTVT.

The chain combines TRBV4-1 with TRBJ1-1; unclear D gene. The germline V gene encodes CDR1 MGHRA and CDR2 YSYEKL. The CDR3 is 14 residues long. V was clipped by 2 bases and J by 10 bases, with 17 bases between them. The DNA for the CDR3 is TGCGCCAGCAGCCAACCGTACTATCCCATCGGAGCTTTCTTT. It specifies CASSQPYYPIGAFF.

In this sample, this clone turned up a few times. V and J are TRBV2 and TRBJ1-6; no firm D call. Trimming took off 2 bases at V and 8 bases at J, with 7 bases between the two ends. CDR1 and CDR2 (germline): SNHLY, FYNNEI. The CDR3 totals 13 residues. CDR3 bases: TGTGCCAGCAGTGAACAACTTTATTCACCCCTCCACTTT. This gives the protein CASSEQLYSPLHF.

The V and J genes are TRBV4-1 and TRBJ1-6; 9 bases map to TRBD1. Trimming took 5 bases from V and 5 from J; bases not matched to a gene: 10. This CDR3 is built from 17 residues. The germline CDR1 and CDR2 sequences are MGHRA and YSYEKL. The CDR3 nucleotides are TGCGCCAGCAGCGGGACCAACAGGGGGCTTGATAATTCACCCCTCCACTTT. Its protein product is CASSGTNRGLDNSPLHF.

This clone was counted between two and nine times. The chain links TRBV25-1 to TRBJ1-2, with a possible D match to TRBD1 (6 bases). Germline V gives CDR1 MGHDK, CDR2 SYGVNS. This CDR3 spans 16 amino acids. V shed 2 bases and J shed 3 bases, with 16 bases lying between them. Written as DNA, the CDR3 is TGTGCCAGCAGTGAAAAAGGTACGACAGGATACTATGGCTACACCTTC. It is translated as CASSEKGTTGYYGYTF.

The chain joins TRBV29-1 to TRBJ1-5; 11 bases align to TRBD1. The CDR3 runs 16 residues. Germline V gene sequence: CDR1 SQVTM, CDR2 ANQGSEA. The J segment lost 3 bases and the V segment lost 6 bases, leaving 10 bases of the junction unmatched. The DNA for the CDR3 is TGCAGCGTCGCCGGACAGGGGGCCGGGAACAATCAGCCCCAGCATTTT. Its translation is CSVAGQGAGNNQPQHF.

In its sample, this clone was seen a few times. The J gene is TRBJ2-1, the V gene TRBV6-1; D ambiguous. The CDR3 runs to 12 residues. The germline CDR1 and CDR2 sequences are MNHNS and SASEGT. The ends were cut back, 2 bases at V and 8 bases at J, with 7 bases in the middle. The CDR3 DNA reads TGTGCCAGCAGTGAACAACAGCATGAGCAGTTCTTC. Amino acid sequence: CASSEQQHEQFF.

This clone was counted only a few times. This chain links TRBV7-2 with TRBJ1-2; D is ambiguous. The CDR3 contains 15 residues. Germline CDR1 reads SGHTA; CDR2 reads FQGNSA. V lost 1 base and J lost 4, with 13 bases in between. The CDR3 is CASSLELIGFYGYTF. CDR3 sequence (DNA): TGTGCCAGCAGCTTAGAACTCATTGGGTTCTATGGCTACACCTTC.

The CDR3 loop is CASSFPSGRSTYNEQFF. The CDR3 DNA reads as TGTGCCAGCAGTTTCCCTTCCGGCCGATCTACCTACAATGAGCAGTTCTTC. The chain recombines TRBV27 with TRBJ2-1; D is uncertain. Germline assignment: CDR1 MNHEY and CDR2 SMNVEV (reference sequence). The CDR3 contains 17 residues. The V gene lost 3 bases and the J gene lost 2 bases, with 17 bases spanning the gap.

J is TRBJ2-5 and V is TRBV28; D possibly uses TRBD1 or TRBD2 (5 bases each). The CDR3 runs to 15 residues. Trimming took off 7 bases at V and 1 base at J, with 16 bases between the two ends. In germline, CDR1 is MDHEN, CDR2 SYDVKM. In DNA form, the CDR3 reads TGTGCCAGCACCCCCCCTGAGGGGACCCAAGAGACCCAGTACTTC. Translation gives CASTPPEGTQETQYF.

This chain connects TRBV27 to TRBJ2-7; D uncertain. Germline V CDR1 and CDR2: MNHEY, SMNVEV (reference sequence). Trimming took off 7 bases at V and 1 base at J, with 5 bases between the two ends. The length of the CDR3 is 11 residues. DNA of the CDR3: TGTGCCAGCAAGAAGTCCTACGAGCAGTACTTC. Its translation: CASKKSYEQYF.

The rearrangement joins TRBV6-6 to TRBJ1-5; D ambiguous. With 8 bases removed from V and 3 bases from J, the gap between germline ends came to 8 bases. The CDR3 extends over 12 amino acids. Per the germline V gene, CDR1 is MNHNY and CDR2 is SVGAGI (reference sequence). CDR3 DNA sequence: TGTGCCAGCGCCGGAACCAATCAGCCCCAGCATTTT. As protein: CASAGTNQPQHF.

The chain carries TRBV19 and TRBJ2-2; no reliable D call. Germline loops: CDR1 LNHDA, CDR2 SQIVND (reference sequence). This CDR3 spans 15 amino acids. V lost 4 bases to trimming and J lost 1 base, with 10 bases between them. The chain's CDR3 is CASSTIDMNTGELFF. The CDR3 DNA sequence: TGTGCCAGTAGTACGATTGACATGAACACCGGGGAGCTGTTTTTT.

The genes are TRBV19 and TRBJ2-7, with 11 bases lining up with TRBD1. V trimming: 7 bases; J trimming: 5 bases; junction bases outside the gene matches: 7. Per germline, CDR1 LNHDA and CDR2 SQIVND (reference sequence). The CDR3 is made up of 14 amino acids. The CDR3 spells CASKSGQGAHEQYF. The CDR3 DNA sequence: TGTGCCAGTAAATCCGGACAGGGGGCTCACGAGCAGTACTTC.